The 26 T cell receptor beta chains listed next were all sequenced from one sample in a study of T cells in Graves' hyperthyroidism and ophthalmopathy. Amplification of TCR beta CDR3 regions was performed using RNA transcripts as template. The HTBI primer set drove a first-round RT-PCR of the TCR CDR3. TCRdb processed the multiplex PCR reads anew with MiXCR; each CDR3 protein has one entry. This sample has 700,000 to 950,000 distinct CDR3 sequences; about 35% occur once, and the top ten carry less than 35%. Material: blood. All receptors come from a woman aged 40 to 49 with Graves' hyperthyroidism.

This clonotype was counted between two and nine times. The rearrangement links TRBV6-5 to TRBJ1-1; possible D gene TRBD1, 6 bases. The CDR3 is 17 residues long. Per the germline V gene, CDR1 is MNHEY and CDR2 is SVGAGI. The germline V and J ends were trimmed by 0 bases and 1 base, with 15 bases remaining between them. The CDR3 is CASSYSYRGARNTEAFF. CDR3 DNA: TGTGCCAGCAGTTACTCGTATCGGGGGGCGAGGAACACTGAAGCTTTCTTT.

Ten or more counts support this clonotype. The V gene is TRBV7-9, the J gene TRBJ1-2; unclear D gene. Germline values: CDR1 SEHNR, CDR2 FQNEAQ (reference sequence). Trimming cost V 1 base and J 4 bases, with 4 bases left between them. This CDR3 is 12 amino acids long. The CDR3 DNA sequence: TGTGCCAGCAGCTTAGAGCCCTATGGCTACACCTTC. Amino acids: CASSLEPYGYTF.

The chain joins TRBV7-2 to TRBJ2-5; 7 bases are a match to TRBD2. This CDR3 spans 14 amino acids. J gave up 2 bases and V 6 bases, and 6 bases lay outside the gene matches. The germline gives CDR1 SGHTA, CDR2 FQGNSA. CDR3: CASRGGGGQETQYF. In DNA form, the CDR3 reads TGTGCCAGCAGGGGTGGGGGGGGGCAAGAGACCCAGTACTTC.

This clonotype occurred many times. The rearrangement joins TRBV12-3 or TRBV12-4 to TRBJ2-7, with a tentative D call TRBD1 (5 bases). V gave up 6 bases and J gave up 4 bases, with 13 bases separating them. The CDR3 extends over 13 amino acids. CDR3 nucleotide sequence: TGTGCCAGCAGGTCGACAGAGCCGTACGAGCAGTACTTC. Translation: CASRSTEPYEQYF.

For this clonotype: The CDR3 does not end in the conserved phenylalanine or tryptophan, so this is likely a read error. The chain couples TRBV10-3 to TRBJ2-7; the match to TRBD1 covers 8 bases. Germline V gene data show CDR1 as ENHRY and CDR2 as SYGVKD. The length of the CDR3 is 12 residues. CDR3 region: CASSRQGYEQYL. The DNA for the CDR3 is TGTGCCAGCAGTCGACAGGGGTACGAGCAGTACCTC.

V is TRBV10-3 and J is TRBJ1-2; no clear D. The CDR3 consists of 14 residues. Between the trimmed V and J ends, which lost 2 bases and 2 bases, there was a span of 9 bases. CDR1 ENHRY and CDR2 SYGVKD come from the germline V gene. The CDR3 region is CAISELDENYGYTF. The CDR3 region has the DNA TGTGCCATCAGTGAGCTGGACGAGAACTATGGCTACACCTTC.

The CDR3 here is CSARGSPPETQYF. Written as DNA, the CDR3 is TGCAGTGCTAGAGGGTCCCCACCAGAGACCCAGTACTTC. The rearrangement joins TRBV20-1 to TRBJ2-5; D not certain. Trimming took 1 base from V and 4 from J, leaving 10 bases between them. CDR3 length: 13 amino acids. The germline gives CDR1 DFQATT, CDR2 SNEGSKA (reference sequence).

The chain carries TRBV7-9 and TRBJ1-6; D is ambiguous. Looked up from germline, CDR1 is SEHNR and CDR2 is FQNEAQ (reference sequence). V was cut by 6 bases and J by 8 bases, with 17 bases left in between. This CDR3 region has 15 residues. The CDR3 is CASRESPTPYSPLHF. CDR3 DNA sequence: TGTGCCAGCAGAGAGAGTCCAACGCCTTATTCACCCCTCCACTTT. Based on the CDR3 plus reference TRBV7-9 and TRBJ1-6, the full variable domain is DTGVSQNPRHKITKRGQNVTFRCDPISEHNRLYWYRQTLGQGPEFLTYFQNEAQLEKSRLLSDRFSAERPKGSFSTLEIQRTEQGDSAMYLCASRESPTPYSPLHFGNGTRLTVT.

The table lists this clonotype with many counts. The J gene is TRBJ1-3, the V gene TRBV15; D might be TRBD1 (5 bases). V was shortened by 1 base and J by 0 bases, with 10 bases between the two germline ends. The CDR3 has 16 residues. Germline CDR1 and CDR2: LNHNV and YYDKDF (reference sequence). CDR3 sequence (DNA): TGTGCCACCAGCAGAGCGACGGGGGGCTCTGGAAACACCATATATTTT. Translating gives CATSRATGGSGNTIYF. The whole variable domain, remainder taken from reference TRBV15 and TRBJ1-3, is DAMVIQNPRYQVTQFGKPVTLSCSQTLNHNVMYWYQQKSSQAPKLLFHYYDKDFNNEADTPDNFQSRRPNTSFCFLDIRSPGLGDTAMYLCATSRATGGSGNTIYFGEGSWLTVV.

The CDR3 loop is CASSEKGQGVGTQYF. In DNA form, the CDR3 reads TGTGCCAGCAGTGAAAAGGGACAGGGGGTTGGGACCCAGTACTTC. The J gene is TRBJ2-5, the V gene TRBV2; 11 bases are a match to TRBD1. Germline lookup yields CDR1 SNHLY and CDR2 FYNNEI. V lost 2 bases, J lost 7 bases, and 6 bases stayed unmatched. The CDR3 is 15 residues long.

This clonotype was counted ten times or more. The rearrangement links TRBV6-6 to TRBJ1-4, with 7 bases identical to TRBD1. The V gene end was trimmed by 2 bases and the J gene end by 7 bases; junction bases not matched to a gene: 13. The CDR3 length is 17 residues. Per the germline V gene, CDR1 is MNHNY and CDR2 is SVGAGI (reference sequence). The CDR3 bases are TGTGCCAGCAGTTACGGGTACCGGGACAGCCGAGGTGAAAAACTGTTTTTT. This codes for CASSYGYRDSRGEKLFF.

V gene TRBV2 combines with J gene TRBJ1-5; perhaps TRBD1 as D (6 bases). Trimming stripped 5 bases from V and 6 bases from J, with 14 bases between. The CDR3 is 14 residues long. Germline V gene sequence: CDR1 SNHLY, CDR2 FYNNEI. The CDR3 bases are TGTGCCAGCAGTTTGTCCTCAGGGGTTCAGCCCCAGCATTTT. Protein product: CASSLSSGVQPQHF.

This clonotype was found many times. The chain has TRBV2 and TRBJ1-5, with D maybe TRBD1 (5 bases). This CDR3 comprises 14 residues. The germline CDR1 and CDR2 sequences are SNHLY and FYNNEI. V lost 5 bases to trimming and J lost 3 bases, with 11 bases between them. CDR3 protein: CASSQQGPNQPQHF. DNA of the CDR3: TGTGCCAGCAGTCAGCAGGGCCCCAATCAGCCCCAGCATTTT.

This clonotype has a count of ten or more. CDR3 amino acids: CASSLGLAGVEEQYF. CDR3 bases: TGTGCCAGCAGCTTAGGCCTAGCGGGAGTCGAAGAGCAGTACTTC. The J gene is TRBJ2-7, the V gene TRBV7-9; 10 bases agree with TRBD2. Trimming removed 1 base from V and 7 bases from J; junction bases left unmatched: 7. The CDR3 runs to 15 residues. The germline V gene has CDR1 SEHNR and CDR2 FQNEAQ (reference sequence). The variable domain in full, with the rest retrieved from reference TRBV7-9 and TRBJ2-7, is DTGVSQNPRHKITKRGQNVTFRCDPISEHNRLYWYRQTLGQGPEFLTYFQNEAQLEKSRLLSDRFSAERPKGSFSTLEIQRTEQGDSAMYLCASSLGLAGVEEQYFGPGTRLTVT.

A note on this clonotype: Just one base apart from a much larger clone, this may be a read error. CDR3: CAGSLTTSGSLGQYF. The CDR3 DNA follows: TGTGCCGGCAGCCTTACGACTAGCGGGAGCCTTGGGCAGTACTTC. The chain recombines TRBV7-2 with TRBJ2-7; 12 nucleotides line up with TRBD2. The germline gives CDR1 SGHTA, CDR2 FQGNSA. The CDR3 totals 15 residues.

The chain has TRBV24-1 and TRBJ2-3, with D perhaps matching TRBD2 (6 bases). V gave up 7 bases and J gave up 0 bases, with 10 bases separating them. CDR3 length: 14 amino acids. Germline values: CDR1 KGHDR, CDR2 SFDVKD. This CDR3 is CATREGPSTDTQYF. The DNA for the CDR3 is TGTGCCACCAGGGAGGGACCGAGCACAGATACGCAGTATTTT.

This clonotype was counted ten times or more. V is TRBV10-3 and J is TRBJ1-1; 8 bases agree with TRBD1. The length of the CDR3 is 13 residues. Germline loops: CDR1 ENHRY, CDR2 SYGVKD. The V and J ends lost 8 bases and 6 bases, in that order; junction bases with no gene match: 8. In DNA, the CDR3 is TGTGCCATCCGACAGGGGACCAATGCTGAAGCTTTCTTT. Encoded protein: CAIRQGTNAEAFF.

Comment on this clonotype: One junction end does not reproduce the germline sequence, and a read error may be involved. V usage is TRBV12-3 or TRBV12-4 and J usage is TRBJ1-5; D perhaps matches TRBD1 (6 bases). The CDR3 spans 14 residues. CDR3 sequence: CTSSGTGRNQPQHF. The CDR3 region has the DNA TGTACCAGCAGTGGAACAGGGAGGAATCAGCCCCAGCATTTT.

This clonotype was detected a few times. The chain links TRBV11-2 to TRBJ1-4; D is unresolved. Per germline, CDR1 SGHAT and CDR2 FQNNGV. Between the trimmed V and J ends, which lost 5 bases and 7 bases, there was a span of 17 bases. This CDR3 has 15 residues. The CDR3 DNA reads TGTGCCAGCAGCCCCCCGTGGGCTACGGGTGAAAAACTGTTTTTT. This codes for CASSPPWATGEKLFF.

At least ten counts were recorded for this clonotype. This chain connects TRBV2 to TRBJ1-1; D gene uncertain. Between the trimmed V and J ends, which lost 9 bases and 0 bases, there was a span of 8 bases. The CDR3 runs to 12 residues. Germline V gene sequence: CDR1 SNHLY, CDR2 FYNNEI. Here the CDR3 DNA reads TGTGCCAGAACAGACATGAACACTGAAGCTTTCTTT. As protein: CARTDMNTEAFF.

This clonotype was detected many times. The rearrangement links TRBV29-1 to TRBJ1-3; no reliable D call. CDR1 and CDR2 (germline): SQVTM, ANQGSEA. This CDR3 is 14 amino acids long. V lost 0 bases, J lost 4 bases, and 10 bases lay in between. The CDR3 here is CSVEDTWRGNTIYF. CDR3 bases: TGCAGCGTTGAAGATACCTGGCGGGGAAACACCATATATTTT.

About this clonotype: One junction end does not reproduce the germline sequence, and a read error may be involved. J is TRBJ1-1 and V is TRBV10-2; D is ambiguous. Germline assignment: CDR1 WSHSY and CDR2 SAAADI. The CDR3 loop spans 14 amino acids. In DNA form, the CDR3 reads TGTGCCAGCAATCCTGCCCGCCCCCACACTGAAGCTTTCTTT. Translated: CASNPARPHTEAFF.

V usage is TRBV25-1 and J usage is TRBJ2-2, with TRBD1 as a possible D gene (6 bases). V was pared by 11 bases and J by 4 bases, with 14 bases between. This CDR3 has 13 amino acids. Germline V lookup: CDR1 MGHDK, CDR2 SYGVNS. This chain's CDR3 is CAGAGASTGELFF. The CDR3, as DNA: TGTGCCGGCGCAGGGGCGAGCACCGGGGAGCTGTTTTTT.

This clonotype has a single count. The V gene is TRBV10-3, the J gene TRBJ2-2; perhaps TRBD2 as D (5 bases). CDR3 length: 15 amino acids. Germline CDR1 and CDR2: ENHRY and SYGVKD. V lost 10 bases and J 1 base, leaving 16 bases between the germline ends. The CDR3 sequence is CASRTLGENTGELFF. CDR3 in DNA: TGTGCCAGCAGGACCCTGGGAGAGAACACCGGGGAGCTGTTTTTT.

This chain connects TRBV27 to TRBJ1-5; D call uncertain. Trimming shortened V by 3 bases and J by 3 bases, and 24 bases separated the two germline ends. This CDR3 comprises 19 residues. Looked up from germline, CDR1 is MNHEY and CDR2 is SMNVEV (reference sequence). The CDR3 DNA reads TGTGCCAGCAGTTTTTTATTCGGTGGGAGCTGGCAAAACAATCAGCCCCAGCATTTT. It yields the protein CASSFLFGGSWQNNQPQHF.

Concerning this clonotype itself: This may come from a read error, since a much larger clone is one base off. The chain joins TRBV4-2 to TRBJ2-7, with D perhaps TRBD1 (5 bases). Germline V gene data show CDR1 as LGHNA and CDR2 as YNFKEQ. V lost 4 bases and J lost 5, with 18 bases in between. This CDR3 is built from 15 residues. Here the CDR3 DNA reads TGTGCCAGCAGCCTCTTATGGCAGGGCACCCACGAGCAGTACTTC. As protein: CASSLLWQGTHEQYF.